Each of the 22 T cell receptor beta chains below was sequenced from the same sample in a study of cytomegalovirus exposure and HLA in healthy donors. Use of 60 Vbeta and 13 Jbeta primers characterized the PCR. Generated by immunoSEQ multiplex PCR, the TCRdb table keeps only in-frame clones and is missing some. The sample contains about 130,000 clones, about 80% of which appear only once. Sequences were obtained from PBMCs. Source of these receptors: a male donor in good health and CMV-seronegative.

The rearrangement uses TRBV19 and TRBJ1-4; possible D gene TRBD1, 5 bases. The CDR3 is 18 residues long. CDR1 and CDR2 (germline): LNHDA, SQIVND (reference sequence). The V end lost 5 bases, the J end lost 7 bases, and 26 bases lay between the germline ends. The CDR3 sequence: CASSPHRNQALGGEKLFF. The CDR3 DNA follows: TGTGCCAGTAGTCCCCACCGAAATCAGGCTTTGGGGGGTGAAAAACTGTTTTTT.

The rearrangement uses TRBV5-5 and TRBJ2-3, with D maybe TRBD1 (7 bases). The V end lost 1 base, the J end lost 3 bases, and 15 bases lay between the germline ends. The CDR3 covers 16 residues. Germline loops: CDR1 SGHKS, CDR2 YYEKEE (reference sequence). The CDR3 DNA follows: TGTGCCAGCAGCTTGAGCCAGGGGGGTAGGACAGATACGCAGTATTTT. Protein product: CASSLSQGGRTDTQYF.

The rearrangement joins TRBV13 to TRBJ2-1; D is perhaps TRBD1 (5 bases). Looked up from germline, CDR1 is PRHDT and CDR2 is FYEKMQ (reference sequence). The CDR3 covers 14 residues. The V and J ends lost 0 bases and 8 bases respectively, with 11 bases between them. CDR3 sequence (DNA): TGTGCCAGCAGCTTAGGTCGCAGGGTGCATGAGCAGTTCTTC. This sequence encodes CASSLGRRVHEQFF.

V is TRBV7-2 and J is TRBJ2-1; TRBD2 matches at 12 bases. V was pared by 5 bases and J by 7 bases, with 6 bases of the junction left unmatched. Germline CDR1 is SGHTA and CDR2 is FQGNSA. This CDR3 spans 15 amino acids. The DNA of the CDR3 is TGTGCCAGCAGCCCTAGCGGGGGGGCCGGGAATGAGCAGTTCTTC. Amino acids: CASSPSGGAGNEQFF.

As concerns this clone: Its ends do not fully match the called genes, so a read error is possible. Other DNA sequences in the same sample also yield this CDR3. The CDR3: CASSLSGGHSYEQYF. The CDR3 DNA reads TGTGCCAGCAGCTTATCGGGGGGGCACTCCTATGAGCAGTACTTC. The gene calls are TRBV9 and TRBJ2-7; 8 nucleotides agree with TRBD2. This CDR3 spans 15 amino acids. Germline V CDR1 and CDR2: SGDLS, YYNGEE.

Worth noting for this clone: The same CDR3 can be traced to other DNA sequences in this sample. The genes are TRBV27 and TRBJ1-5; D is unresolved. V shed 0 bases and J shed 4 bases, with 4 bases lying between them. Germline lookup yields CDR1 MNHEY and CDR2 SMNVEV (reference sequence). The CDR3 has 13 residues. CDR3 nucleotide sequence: TGTGCCAGCAGTTTATCGAGGAATCAGCCCCAGCATTTT. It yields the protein CASSLSRNQPQHF.

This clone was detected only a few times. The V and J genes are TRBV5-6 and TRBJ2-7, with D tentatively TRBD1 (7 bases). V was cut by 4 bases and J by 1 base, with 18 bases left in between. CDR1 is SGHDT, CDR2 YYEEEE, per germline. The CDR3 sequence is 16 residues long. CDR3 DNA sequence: TGTGCCAGCAGCCTGCCGGGGGACAGAAGTTCCTACGAGCAGTACTTC. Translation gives CASSLPGDRSSYEQYF.

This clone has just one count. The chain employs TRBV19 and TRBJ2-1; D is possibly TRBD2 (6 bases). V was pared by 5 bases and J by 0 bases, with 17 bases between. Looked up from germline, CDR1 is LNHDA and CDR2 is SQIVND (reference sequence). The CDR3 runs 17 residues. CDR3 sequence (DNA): TGTGCCAGTAGTCCCTTTTCTAGCGCGAGCTCCTACAATGAGCAGTTCTTC. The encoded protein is CASSPFSSASSYNEQFF.

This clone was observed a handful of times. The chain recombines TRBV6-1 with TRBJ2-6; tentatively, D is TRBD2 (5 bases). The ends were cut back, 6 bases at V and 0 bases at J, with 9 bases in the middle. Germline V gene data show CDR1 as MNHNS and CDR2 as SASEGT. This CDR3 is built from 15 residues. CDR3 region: CASRFEGSGANVLTF. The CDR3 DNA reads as TGTGCCAGCAGGTTCGAGGGCTCTGGGGCCAACGTCCTGACTTTC.

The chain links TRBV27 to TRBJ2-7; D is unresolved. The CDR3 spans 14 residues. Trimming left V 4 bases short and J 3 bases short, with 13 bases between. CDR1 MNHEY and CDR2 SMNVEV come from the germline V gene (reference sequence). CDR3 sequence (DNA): TGTGCCAGCAGTTCCATGGGCCTTTACTACGAGCAGTACTTC. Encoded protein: CASSSMGLYYEQYF.

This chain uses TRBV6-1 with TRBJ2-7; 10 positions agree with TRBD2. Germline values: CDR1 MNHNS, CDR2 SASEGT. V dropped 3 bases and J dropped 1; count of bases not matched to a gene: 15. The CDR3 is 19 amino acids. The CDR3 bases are TGTGCCAGCAGTGAGTGGTTGCTGGCTAGCGGGAGCGTGTCCTACGAGCAGTACTTC. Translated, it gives CASSEWLLASGSVSYEQYF.

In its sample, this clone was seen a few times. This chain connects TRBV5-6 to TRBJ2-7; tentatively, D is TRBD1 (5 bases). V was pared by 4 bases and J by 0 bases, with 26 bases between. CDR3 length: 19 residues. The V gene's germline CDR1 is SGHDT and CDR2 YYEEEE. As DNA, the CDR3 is TGTGCCAGCAGCCCACAACCTGGGGCAGGTCCACTATTCTCCTACGAGCAGTACTTC. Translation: CASSPQPGAGPLFSYEQYF.

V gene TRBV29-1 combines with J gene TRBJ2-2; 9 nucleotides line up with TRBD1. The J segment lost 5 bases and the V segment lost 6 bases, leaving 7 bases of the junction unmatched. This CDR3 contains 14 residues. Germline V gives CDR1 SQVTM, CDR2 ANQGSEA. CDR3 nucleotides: TGCAGCGTGGGGGGACAGGGTGGTACCGGGGAGCTGTTTTTT. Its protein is CSVGGQGGTGELFF.

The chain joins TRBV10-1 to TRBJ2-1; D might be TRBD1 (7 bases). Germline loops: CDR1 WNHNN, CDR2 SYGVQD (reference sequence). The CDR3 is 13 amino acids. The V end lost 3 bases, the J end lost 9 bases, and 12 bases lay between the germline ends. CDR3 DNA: TGCGCCAGCAGTGAAGGAGGGGGCAGTGAGCAGTTCTTC. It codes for CASSEGGGSEQFF.

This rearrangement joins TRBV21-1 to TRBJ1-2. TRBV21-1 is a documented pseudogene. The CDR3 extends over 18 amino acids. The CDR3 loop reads CASSKEGGGGRIGRGYTF. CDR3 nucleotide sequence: TGTGCCAGCAGCAAAGAAGGAGGGGGGGGGCGCATCGGGAGGGGCTACACCTTC.

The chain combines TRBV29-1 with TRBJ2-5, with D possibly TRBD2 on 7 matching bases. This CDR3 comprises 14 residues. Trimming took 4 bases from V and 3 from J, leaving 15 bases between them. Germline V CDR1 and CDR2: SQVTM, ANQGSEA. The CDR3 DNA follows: TGCAGCGTTGCTCGGGGGGCCCCGAAAGAGACCCAGTACTTC. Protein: CSVARGAPKETQYF. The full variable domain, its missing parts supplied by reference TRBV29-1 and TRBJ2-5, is SAVISQKPSRDICQRGTSLTIQCQVDSQVTMMFWYRQQPGQSLTLIATANQGSEATYESGFVIDKFPISRPNLTFSTLTVSNMSPEDSSIYLCSVARGAPKETQYFGPGTRLLVL.

This CDR3 reads CSVVDRGRRISYEQYF. The CDR3 region has the DNA TGCAGCGTTGTGGACAGGGGGCGGAGGATCTCCTACGAGCAGTACTTC. This chain links TRBV29-1 with TRBJ2-7; 11 nucleotides line up with TRBD1. J gave up 0 bases and V 4 bases, and 8 bases lay outside the gene matches. The CDR3 loop spans 16 amino acids. In germline, CDR1 is SQVTM, CDR2 ANQGSEA.

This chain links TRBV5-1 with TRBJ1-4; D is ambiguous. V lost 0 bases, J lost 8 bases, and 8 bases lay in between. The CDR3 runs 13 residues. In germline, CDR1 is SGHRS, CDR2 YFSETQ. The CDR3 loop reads CASSLDVGEKLFF. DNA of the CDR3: TGCGCCAGCAGCTTGGATGTTGGCGAAAAACTGTTTTTT.

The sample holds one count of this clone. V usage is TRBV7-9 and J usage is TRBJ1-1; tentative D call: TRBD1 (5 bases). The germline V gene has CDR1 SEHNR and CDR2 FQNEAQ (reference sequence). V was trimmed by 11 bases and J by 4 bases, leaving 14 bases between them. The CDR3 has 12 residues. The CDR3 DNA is TGTGCCGGCCAGCAGGGAGGCACTGAAGCTTTCTTT. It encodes CAGQQGGTEAFF.

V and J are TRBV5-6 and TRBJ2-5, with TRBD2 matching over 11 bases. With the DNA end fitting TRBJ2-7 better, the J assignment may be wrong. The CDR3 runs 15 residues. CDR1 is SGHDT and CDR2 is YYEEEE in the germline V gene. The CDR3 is CASNPIAGGRYEQYF. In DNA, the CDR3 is TGTGCCAGCAACCCCATAGCGGGAGGGCGTTACGAGCAGTACTTC.

The CDR3 region is CASSLGDRGKQETQYF. The DNA of the CDR3 is TGTGCCAGCAGCTTAGGGGACAGGGGGAAACAAGAGACCCAGTACTTC. The chain is built from TRBV7-7 and TRBJ2-5, with 11 bases that match TRBD1. The ends lost 1 base at V and 2 bases at J; junction bases unmatched: 3. The CDR3 covers 16 residues. From germline, CDR1 is SSHAT and CDR2 FNYEAQ (reference sequence).

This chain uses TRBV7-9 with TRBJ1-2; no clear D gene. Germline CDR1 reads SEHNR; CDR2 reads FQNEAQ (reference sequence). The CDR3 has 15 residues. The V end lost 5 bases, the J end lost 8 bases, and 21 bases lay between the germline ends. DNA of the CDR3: TGTGCCAGCAGCCGGCCGGGATCCCGGGAGGGCGGCTACACCTTC. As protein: CASSRPGSREGGYTF.